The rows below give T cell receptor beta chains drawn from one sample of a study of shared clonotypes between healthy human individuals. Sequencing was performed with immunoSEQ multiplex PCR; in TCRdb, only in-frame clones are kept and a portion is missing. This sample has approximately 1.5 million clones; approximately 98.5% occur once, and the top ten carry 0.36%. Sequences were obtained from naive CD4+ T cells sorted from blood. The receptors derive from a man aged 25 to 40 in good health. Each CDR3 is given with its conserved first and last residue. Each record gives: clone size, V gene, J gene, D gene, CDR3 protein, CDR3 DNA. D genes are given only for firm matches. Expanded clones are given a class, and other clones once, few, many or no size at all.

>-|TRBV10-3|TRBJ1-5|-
CATQGIQHF
TGTGCCACACAGGGCATCCAGCATTTT
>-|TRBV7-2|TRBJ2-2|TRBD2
CASSPNWAGGGELFF
TGTGCCAGCAGCCCCAACTGGGCGGGAGGCGGGGAGCTGTTTTTT
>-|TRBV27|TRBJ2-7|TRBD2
CATGTSGFYEQYF
TGTGCCACCGGGACTAGCGGGTTCTACGAGCAGTACTTC
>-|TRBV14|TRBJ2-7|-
CASSHVVYEQYF
TGTGCCAGCAGCCACGTAGTCTACGAGCAGTACTTC
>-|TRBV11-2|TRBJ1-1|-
CASSLGLGAFF
TGTGCCAGCAGCCTAGGCCTCGGAGCTTTCTTT
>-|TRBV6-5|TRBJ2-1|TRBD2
CASSYSGLAGGREQFF
TGTGCCAGCAGTTACTCAGGTCTAGCGGGAGGTCGTGAGCAGTTCTTC
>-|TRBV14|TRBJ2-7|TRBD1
CASSQIQGAGEQYF
TGTGCCAGCAGCCAGATACAGGGGGCAGGCGAGCAGTACTTC
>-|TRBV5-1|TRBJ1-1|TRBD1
CASSAGTGRMNTEAFF
TGCGCCAGCAGCGCTGGGACAGGGAGGATGAACACTGAAGCTTTCTTT
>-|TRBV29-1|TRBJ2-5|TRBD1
CSVGQQAETQYF
TGCAGCGTGGGACAGCAGGCTGAGACCCAGTACTTC
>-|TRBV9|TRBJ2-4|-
CASSSDASVKNIQYF
TGTGCCAGCAGCTCTGACGCGTCGGTCAAAAACATTCAGTACTTC
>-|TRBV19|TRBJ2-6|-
CASRSRVAGANVLTF
TGTGCCAGTAGAAGTCGGGTGGCTGGGGCCAACGTCCTGACTTTC
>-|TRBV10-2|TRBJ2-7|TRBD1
CATVWTGGSYEQYF
TGCGCCACAGTTTGGACAGGGGGATCCTACGAGCAGTACTTC
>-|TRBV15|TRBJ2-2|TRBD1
CATSRGEGQGAYLAGELFF
TGTGCCACCAGCAGAGGAGAGGGACAGGGGGCTTATCTTGCCGGGGAGCTGTTTTTT
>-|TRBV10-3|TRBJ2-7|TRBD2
CAISAYGTSVSYEQYF
TGTGCCATCAGTGCCTACGGGACTAGCGTTTCCTACGAGCAGTACTTC
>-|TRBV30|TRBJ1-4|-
CAWSGRGRGEKLFF
TGTGCCTGGAGTGGCAGGGGTCGTGGTGAAAAACTGTTTTTT
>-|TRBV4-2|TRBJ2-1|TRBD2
CASNSGGDYYNEQFF
TGTGCCAGCAACTCCGGTGGGGACTACTACAATGAGCAGTTCTTC
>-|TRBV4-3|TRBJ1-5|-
CASSQDGRDQPQHF
TGCGCCAGCAGCCAAGATGGTAGGGATCAGCCCCAGCATTTT
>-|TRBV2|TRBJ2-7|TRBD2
CASFSERESYEQYF
TGTGCCAGCTTTAGCGAGCGGGAGTCTTACGAGCAGTACTTC
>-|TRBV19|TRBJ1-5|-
CASSIHQNPQPQHF
TGTGCCAGTAGTATTCACCAGAACCCACAGCCCCAGCATTTT
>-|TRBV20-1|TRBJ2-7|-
CSAPSYEQYF
TGCAGTGCTCCCTCCTACGAGCAGTACTTC
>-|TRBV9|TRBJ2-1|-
CASSAGDRWYNEQFF
TGTGCCAGCAGCGCGGGGGACCGGTGGTACAATGAGCAGTTCTTC
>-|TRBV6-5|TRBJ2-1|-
CASIFHNEQFF
TGTGCCAGCATCTTTCACAATGAGCAGTTCTTC
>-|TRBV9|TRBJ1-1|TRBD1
CASSSRQGGTEAFF
TGTGCCAGCAGCTCCAGACAGGGAGGCACTGAAGCTTTCTTT
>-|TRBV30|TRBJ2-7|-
CAGTRQPYEQYF
TGTGCCGGAACTCGACAACCCTACGAGCAGTACTTC
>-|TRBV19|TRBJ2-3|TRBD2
CATTAGLASTDTQYF
TGTGCCACTACAGCGGGACTAGCGAGCACAGATACGCAGTATTTT
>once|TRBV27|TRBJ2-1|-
CASSRPISDEQFF
TGTGCCAGCAGCAGGCCTATCTCGGATGAGCAGTTCTTC
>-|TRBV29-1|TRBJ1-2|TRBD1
CSVAWDRVNGYTF
TGCAGCGTTGCGTGGGACAGGGTCAACGGCTACACCTTC
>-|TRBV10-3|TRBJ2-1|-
CAISEVGLQYNEQFF
TGTGCCATCAGTGAAGTAGGCTTACAATACAATGAGCAGTTCTTC
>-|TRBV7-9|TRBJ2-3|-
CASSLGDPPGTDTQYF
TGTGCCAGCAGCTTGGGCGACCCTCCTGGCACAGATACGCAGTATTTT
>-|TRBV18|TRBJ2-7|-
CASSPSTGYEQYF
TGTGCCAGCTCACCAAGTACGGGCTACGAGCAGTACTTC
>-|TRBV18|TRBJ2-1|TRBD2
CASSPVTWTSGTSSYNEQFF
TGTGCCAGCTCACCAGTTACTTGGACTAGCGGGACGAGCTCCTACAATGAGCAGTTCTTC
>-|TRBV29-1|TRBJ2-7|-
CSVVGKSYEQYF
TGCAGCGTTGTTGGCAAATCCTACGAGCAGTACTTC
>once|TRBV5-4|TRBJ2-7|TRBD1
CASSLGQGLSGEQYF
TGTGCCAGCAGCTTAGGACAGGGATTGTCTGGCGAGCAGTACTTC
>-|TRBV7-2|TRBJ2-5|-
CASSLGVGTQYF
TGTGCCAGCAGCTTAGGTGTGGGGACCCAGTACTTC
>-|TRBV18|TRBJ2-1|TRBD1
CASSPRGAGGRGFSYNEQFF
TGTGCCAGCTCACCACGTGGGGCAGGGGGCCGGGGGTTCTCCTACAATGAGCAGTTCTTC